Detailed here is one T cell receptor beta chain. The clone's antigen remains unknown. No much larger clone is present one base from it, and per-base qualities are unavailable. This record belongs to a study of CXCR4 blockade with PD-1 therapy in pancreatic cancer (dated by TCRdb to about 2019). Study-wide context: The study analyzed resected pancreatic ductal adenocarcinoma using both multiplex immunohistochemistry and TCRbeta immunosequencing, alongside ex vivo slice culture that tested PD-1 and CXCR4 blockade. To assess intratumoral heterogeneity, two geographically distinct regions from each of roughly six tumors were TCR-sequenced.

The patients who supplied the archived tumor blocks had received no neoadjuvant therapy before resection. In the preserved-tissue arm of the study, some 30 surgical resection samples from more than 20 previously untreated pancreatic ductal adenocarcinoma patients were used. For the resection arm, ten 5-micron curls of FFPE tumor adjacent to the multiplex immunohistochemistry slide were used for DNA extraction. Summary of the overall study and its limitations: Because only TCRbeta chains were sequenced, true antigen-specificity overlap among convergent dominant clones remained unconfirmed while awaiting paired alpha-beta single-cell sequencing. Although tumors showed clonal expansion, with a mean productive clonality of roughly 0.13 compared with 0.05 in healthy blood, clonality was not correlated with survival. The frequency of each amino acid clone correlated strongly with the number of distinct nucleotide rearrangements encoding that clone, suggesting convergent selection driven by common tumor antigens.

TCRbeta CDR3 regions were immunosequenced from extracted DNA using the immunoSEQ Assay at Adaptive Biotechnologies. The paper's processing steps were these. To quantify the absolute abundance of each unique TCRbeta CDR3, sequences were collapsed and filtered. Clonality was calculated as 1 minus Pielou's evenness, with only productive in-frame rearrangements included in the computation. Regional overlap was measured by following the top 100 nucleotide rearrangements across paired samples, and the Morisita index was used to compare paired samples with unrelated samples. The immunoSEQ Rearrangement Details tool was used to assess whether nucleotide rearrangements converged onto identical amino acid sequences. TCRdb took this table from immuneACCESS and kept in-frame rearrangements with V and J called. Such tables lack part of the clones; where checked against another copy, unresolved V genes explain under half of the gap, and the rest is unexplained. The D gene and trimming were derived from the DNA, and the V and J assignments and clone size from that table. This sample lists under 5,500 clones; approximately 60% were detected once. The ten most abundant clones make up 5.5% to 8.5% of the sample.

From cysteine to phenylalanine, the CDR3 is 14 amino acids long. Only CDR3 DNA remains: 42 bases, in frame from the first base. The germline V gene (reference sequence) provides CDR1 LNHDA and CDR2 SQIVND. Trimming removed 3 bases from V and 7 bases from J, leaving 13 bases between the germline ends. The source material was tumor tissue. The clonotype was recovered from a human donor with pancreatic ductal adenocarcinoma. In this chain, TRBV19 is recombined with TRBJ1-5, with TRBD1 tentatively as D gene (5 bases match). The CDR3 protein is CASSIAGGDQPQHF. The DNA is TGTGCCAGTAGTATCGCGGGGGGAGACCAGCCCCAGCATTTT.